This T cell receptor (beta chain) was profiled in a study of beta chain features in type 1 diabetes. The authors reverse transcribed all of the isolated RNA, so sequencing captured expressed TCRB transcripts. Sequencing was performed with immunoSEQ multiplex PCR; in TCRdb, only in-frame clones are kept and a portion is missing. The sample has approximately 170,000 clones; about 7.9% are singletons. The CDR3 consists of 16 residues. Germline loops: CDR1 MDHEN, CDR2 SYDVKM. To note about this clone: Its target is not known. Its ends do not fully match the called genes, so a read error is possible.

The study's findings and limits: Any HLA type influence on TCRB rearrangement was left unresolved here. Naive, central memory and Treg TCRB repertoires appeared more alike in patients than in healthy donors. In cDNA sequencing, cells with high TCR expression could be over-represented. Shorter TCRB CDR3s, moderately but significantly so, marked every one of the four CD4+ subsets in Type 1 diabetes patients.

The chain is built from TRBV28 and TRBJ2-3, with TRBD2 identical over 7 bases. This receptor was obtained from a man younger than 35 with type 1 diabetes. The sample taken for sequencing was central memory CD4+ T cells from blood. CDR3 coding DNA: TGTGCCAGCAGATCCCCTAGCGGTCCCAGCAGAGATACGCAGTATTTT. Translated: CASRSPSGPSRDTQYF.